This T cell receptor beta chain was sequenced in a study of OX40 agonist ivuxolimab in advanced cancers. Notes on the study in general: Expanded clones belonging to CD8+ T cells outnumbered, on average, those of CD4+. Partial responders at 0.1-3.0 mg/kg had among the lowest clonal expansion.

Points on this clone: Its matching antigen is unknown.

If patients had autoimmune disease history or systemic immunosuppression, they were excluded. Germline V lookup: CDR1 SGDLS, CDR2 YYNGEE. The CDR3 has 14 residues. With 0 bases removed from V and 3 bases from J, the gap between germline ends came to 7 bases. Profiled with immunoSEQ multiplex PCR; TCRdb holds only in-frame clones, not every one. The sample carries over 25,000 clones, under 90% recorded once. This receptor was identified in an adult with an advanced solid tumor such as melanoma, head and neck, liver or kidney cancer. This sample comprised CD4+ or CD8+ T cells sorted from blood, obtained in a trial of the OX40 agonist ivuxolimab. The chain uses TRBV9 and TRBJ1-5; D is ambiguous. The CDR3 here is CASSVGGANQPQHF. CDR3 sequence (DNA): TGTGCCAGCAGCGTAGGGGGTGCCAATCAGCCCCAGCATTTT.